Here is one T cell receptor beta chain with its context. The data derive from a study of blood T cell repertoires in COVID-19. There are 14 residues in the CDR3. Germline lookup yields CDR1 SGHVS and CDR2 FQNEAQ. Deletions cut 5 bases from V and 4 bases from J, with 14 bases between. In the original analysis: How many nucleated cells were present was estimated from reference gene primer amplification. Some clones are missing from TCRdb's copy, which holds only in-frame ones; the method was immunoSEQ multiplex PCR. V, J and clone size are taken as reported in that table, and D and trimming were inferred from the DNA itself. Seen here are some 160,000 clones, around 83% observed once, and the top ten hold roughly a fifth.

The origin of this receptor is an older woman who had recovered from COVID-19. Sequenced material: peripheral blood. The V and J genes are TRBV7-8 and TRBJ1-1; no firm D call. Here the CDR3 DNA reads TGTGCCAGCAGCCCCCGGGTCGGGGTCACTGAAGCTTTCTTT. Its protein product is CASSPRVGVTEAFF. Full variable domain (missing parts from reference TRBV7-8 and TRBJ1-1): GAGVSQSPRYKVAKRGQDVALRCDPISGHVSLFWYQQALGQGPEFLTYFQNEAQLDKSGLPSDRFFAERPEGSVSTLKIQRTQQEDSAVYLCASSPRVGVTEAFFGQGTRLTVV.